This T cell receptor (beta chain) was found in a study of molecular identifiers for immune sequencing clone quantification. Across the whole study: Replicate RNA came from roughly 20,000 or 100,000 naive CD8 cells and was split five ways, and four parts were sequenced.

Bulk TCR libraries were made with methods that had been previously described and with listed TCR primers. Each CDR3 protein is one row after TCRdb ran MiXCR on the PCR reads. The sample records approximately 630,000 distinct CDR3 sequences, 25% being singletons. Isolation of naive CD8 T cells was achieved by sorting on a CD8+CD4-CCR7+CD45RA+ phenotype. This TCR was sampled from a human donor in good health. Some libraries in this study had Jurkat cell RNA spiked in. Sequencing was carried out using naive CD8+ T cells from blood, with Jurkat cell RNA spiked in. The subset here: FACS-sorted CD8+CD4-CCR7+CD45RA+ naive T cells.

CDR3 DNA sequence: TGTGCCTGGAGTAGGACAGGGAACACTGAAGCTTTCTTT. The encoded protein is CAWSRTGNTEAFF. The chain joins TRBV30 to TRBJ1-1; the match to TRBD1 covers 7 bases. J lost 1 base, V lost 2 bases, and 1 base had no gene match. Germline V gene data show CDR1 as GTSNPN and CDR2 as SVGIG (reference sequence). The CDR3 runs 13 residues.